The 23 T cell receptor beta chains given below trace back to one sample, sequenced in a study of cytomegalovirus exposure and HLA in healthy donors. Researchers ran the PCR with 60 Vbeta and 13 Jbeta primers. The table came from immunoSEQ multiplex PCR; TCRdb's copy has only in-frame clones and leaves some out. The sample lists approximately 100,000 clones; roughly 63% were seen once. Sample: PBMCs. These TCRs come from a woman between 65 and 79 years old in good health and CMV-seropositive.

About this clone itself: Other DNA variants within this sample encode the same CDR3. For the CDR3, the DNA is TGTGCCTGGACCGGCGGGGGGCTAGCGACCAATGAGCAGTTCTTC. Its translation is CAWTGGGLATNEQFF. The chain links TRBV30 to TRBJ2-1; 8 nucleotides match TRBD2. The CDR3 runs 15 residues. CDR1 GTSNPN and CDR2 SVGIG come from the germline V gene (reference sequence). The junction had 11 bases not matched to a gene; V was cut back by 4 bases and J by 6 bases.

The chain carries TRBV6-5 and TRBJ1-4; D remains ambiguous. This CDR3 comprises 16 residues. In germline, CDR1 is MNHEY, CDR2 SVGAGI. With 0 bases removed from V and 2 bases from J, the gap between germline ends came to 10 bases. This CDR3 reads CASSYSADRTNEKLFF. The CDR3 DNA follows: TGTGCCAGCAGTTACTCTGCGGATCGCACTAATGAAAAACTGTTTTTT.

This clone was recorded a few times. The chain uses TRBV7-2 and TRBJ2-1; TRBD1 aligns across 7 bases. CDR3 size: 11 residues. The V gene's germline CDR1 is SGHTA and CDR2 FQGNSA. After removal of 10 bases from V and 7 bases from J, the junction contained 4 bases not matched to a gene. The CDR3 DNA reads TGTGCCACCTCGACAGGGAATGAGCAGTTCTTC. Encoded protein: CATSTGNEQFF.

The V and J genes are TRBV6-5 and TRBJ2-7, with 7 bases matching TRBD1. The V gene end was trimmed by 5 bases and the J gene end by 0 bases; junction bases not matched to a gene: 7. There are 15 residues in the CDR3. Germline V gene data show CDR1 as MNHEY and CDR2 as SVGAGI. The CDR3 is CASSVHGQDSYEQYF. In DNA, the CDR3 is TGTGCCAGCAGTGTTCACGGACAGGACTCCTACGAGCAGTACTTC.

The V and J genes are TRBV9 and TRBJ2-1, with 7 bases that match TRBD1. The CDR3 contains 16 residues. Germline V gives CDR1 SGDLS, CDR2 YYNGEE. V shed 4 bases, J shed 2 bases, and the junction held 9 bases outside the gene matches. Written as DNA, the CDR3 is TGTGCCAGCAGCCCCCGGGTAGGGGGCGCCTACAATGAGCAGTTCTTC. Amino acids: CASSPRVGGAYNEQFF.

Written as DNA, the CDR3 is TGTGCCAGTAGTAACCAGGGTCGCGAAAAACTGTTTTTT. Translated, it gives CASSNQGREKLFF. This rearrangement joins TRBV19 to TRBJ1-4; tentatively, D is TRBD1 (5 bases). V lost 4 bases and J 8 bases, leaving 11 bases between the germline ends. Per the germline V gene, CDR1 is LNHDA and CDR2 is SQIVND (reference sequence). CDR3 length: 13 amino acids.

CDR3 sequence (DNA): TGTGCCAGGGGACTAGGGGAGACCCAGTACTTC. Translation: CARGLGETQYF. This sequence joins TRBV2 and TRBJ2-5; TRBD2 agrees at 8 bases. Germline lookup yields CDR1 SNHLY and CDR2 FYNNEI. Trimming removed 9 bases from V and 5 bases from J; junction bases left unmatched: 2. The CDR3 sequence is 11 residues long. Looking up the rest from reference TRBV2 and TRBJ2-5 gives the full variable domain: EPEVTQTPSHQVTQMGQEVILRCVPISNHLYFYWYRQILGQKVEFLVSFYNNEISEKSEIFDDQFSVERPDGSNFTLKIRSTKLEDSAMYFCARGLGETQYFGPGTRLLVL.

The CDR3 DNA reads as TGTGCCAGCAGTGTGGCAGGGCAGATCTATGGCTACACCTTC. Translation: CASSVAGQIYGYTF. The chain carries TRBV6-1 and TRBJ1-2; D perhaps matches TRBD1 (5 bases). This CDR3 is 14 amino acids long. V was trimmed by 4 bases and J by 4 bases, leaving 13 bases between them. CDR1 is MNHNS and CDR2 is SASEGT in the germline V gene.

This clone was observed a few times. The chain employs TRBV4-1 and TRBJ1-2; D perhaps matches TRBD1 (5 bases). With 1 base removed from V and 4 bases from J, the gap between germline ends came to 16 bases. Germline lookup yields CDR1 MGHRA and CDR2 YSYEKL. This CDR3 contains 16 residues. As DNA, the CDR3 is TGCGCCAGCAGCCAAGCCCACCAGCAACAGGTCTATGGCTACACCTTC. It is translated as CASSQAHQQQVYGYTF.

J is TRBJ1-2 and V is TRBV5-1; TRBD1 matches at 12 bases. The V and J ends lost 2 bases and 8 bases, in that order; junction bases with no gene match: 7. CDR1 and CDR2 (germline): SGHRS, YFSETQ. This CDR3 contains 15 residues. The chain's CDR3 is CASSFAGTGGLGYTF. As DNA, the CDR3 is TGCGCCAGCAGCTTTGCCGGGACAGGGGGCCTCGGCTACACCTTC.

CDR3 amino acids: CASSSGQGASYEQYF. CDR3 sequence (DNA): TGTGCCAGCAGCTCAGGACAGGGGGCGTCCTACGAGCAGTACTTC. J is TRBJ2-7 and V is TRBV5-4, with 11 bases lining up with TRBD1. CDR1 is SGHNT and CDR2 is YYREEE in the germline V gene (reference sequence). V lost 3 bases, J lost 1 base, and 3 bases stayed unmatched. The CDR3 extends over 15 amino acids.

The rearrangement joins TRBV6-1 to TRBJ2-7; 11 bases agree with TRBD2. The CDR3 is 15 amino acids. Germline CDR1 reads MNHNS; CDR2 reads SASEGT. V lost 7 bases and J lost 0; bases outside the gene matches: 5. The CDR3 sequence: CASTPLAGGSYEQYF. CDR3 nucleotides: TGTGCCAGCACCCCCCTAGCGGGGGGCTCCTACGAGCAGTACTTC.

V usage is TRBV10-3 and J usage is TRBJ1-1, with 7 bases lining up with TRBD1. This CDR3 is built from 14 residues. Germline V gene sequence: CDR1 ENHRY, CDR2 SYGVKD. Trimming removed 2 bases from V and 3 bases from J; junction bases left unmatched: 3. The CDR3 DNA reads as TGTGCCATCAGTGAGCTCCAGGGGGACACTGAAGCTTTCTTT. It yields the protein CAISELQGDTEAFF.

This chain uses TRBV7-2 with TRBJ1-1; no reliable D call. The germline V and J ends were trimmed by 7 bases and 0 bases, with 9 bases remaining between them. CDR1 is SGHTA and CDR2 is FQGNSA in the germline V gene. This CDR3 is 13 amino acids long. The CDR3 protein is CASKPRMNTEAFF. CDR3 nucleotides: TGTGCCAGCAAGCCTCGCATGAACACTGAAGCTTTCTTT.

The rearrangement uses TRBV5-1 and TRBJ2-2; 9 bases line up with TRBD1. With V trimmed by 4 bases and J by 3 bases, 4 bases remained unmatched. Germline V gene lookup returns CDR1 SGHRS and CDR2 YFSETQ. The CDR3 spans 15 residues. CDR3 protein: CASSRTGDHTGELFF. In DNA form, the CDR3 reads TGCGCCAGCAGCCGGACAGGGGATCACACCGGGGAGCTGTTTTTT.

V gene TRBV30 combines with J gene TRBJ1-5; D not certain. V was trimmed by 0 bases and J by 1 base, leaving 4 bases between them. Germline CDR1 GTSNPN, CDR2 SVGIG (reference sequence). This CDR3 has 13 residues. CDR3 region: CAWSVRSNQPQHF. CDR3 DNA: TGTGCCTGGAGTGTACGGAGCAATCAGCCCCAGCATTTT.

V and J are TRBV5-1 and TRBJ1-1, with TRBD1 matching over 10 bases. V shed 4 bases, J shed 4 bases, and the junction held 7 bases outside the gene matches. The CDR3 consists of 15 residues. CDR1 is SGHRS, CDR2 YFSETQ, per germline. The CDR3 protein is CASSPATGGGTEAFF. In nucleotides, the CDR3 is TGCGCCAGCAGCCCGGCGACAGGGGGCGGCACTGAAGCTTTCTTT. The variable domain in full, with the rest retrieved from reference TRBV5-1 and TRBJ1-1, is KAGVTQTPRYLIKTRGQQVTLSCSPISGHRSVSWYQQTPGQGLQFLFEYFSETQRNKGNFPGRFSGRQFSNSRSEMNVSTLELGDSALYLCASSPATGGGTEAFFGQGTRLTVV.

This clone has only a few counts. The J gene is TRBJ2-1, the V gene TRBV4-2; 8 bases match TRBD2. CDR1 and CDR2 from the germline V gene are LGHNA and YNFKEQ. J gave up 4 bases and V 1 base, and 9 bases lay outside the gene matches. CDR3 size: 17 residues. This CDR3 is CASSQGLSGGLYNEQFF. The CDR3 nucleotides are TGTGCCAGCAGCCAAGGGTTAAGCGGGGGCCTTTACAATGAGCAGTTCTTC.

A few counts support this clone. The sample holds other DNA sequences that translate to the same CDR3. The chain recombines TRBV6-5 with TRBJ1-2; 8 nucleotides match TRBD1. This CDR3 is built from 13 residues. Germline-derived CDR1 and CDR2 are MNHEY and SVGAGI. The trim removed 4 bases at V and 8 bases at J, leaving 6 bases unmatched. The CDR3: CASSSQGADGYTF. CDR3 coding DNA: TGTGCCAGCAGTTCCCAGGGGGCAGACGGCTACACCTTC.

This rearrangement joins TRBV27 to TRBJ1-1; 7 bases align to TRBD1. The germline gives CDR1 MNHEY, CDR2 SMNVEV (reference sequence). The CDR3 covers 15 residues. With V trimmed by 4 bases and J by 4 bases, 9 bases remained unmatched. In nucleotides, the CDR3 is TGTGCCAGCAGTTCCCTAGGATCAGGGGGCACTGAAGCTTTCTTT. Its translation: CASSSLGSGGTEAFF.

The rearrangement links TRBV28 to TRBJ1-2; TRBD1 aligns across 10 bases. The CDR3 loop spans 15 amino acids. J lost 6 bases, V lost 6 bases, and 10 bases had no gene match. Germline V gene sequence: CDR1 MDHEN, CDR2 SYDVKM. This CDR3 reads CASSAGTGDFHGYTF. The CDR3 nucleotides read TGTGCCAGCAGCGCCGGGACAGGGGATTTCCATGGCTACACCTTC.

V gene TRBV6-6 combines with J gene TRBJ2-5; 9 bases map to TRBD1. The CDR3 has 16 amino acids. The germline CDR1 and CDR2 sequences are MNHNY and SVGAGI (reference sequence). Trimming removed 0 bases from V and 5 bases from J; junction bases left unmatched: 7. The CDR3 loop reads CASSYSLQGASETQYF. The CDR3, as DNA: TGTGCCAGCAGTTACTCGTTACAGGGGGCGAGCGAGACCCAGTACTTC.

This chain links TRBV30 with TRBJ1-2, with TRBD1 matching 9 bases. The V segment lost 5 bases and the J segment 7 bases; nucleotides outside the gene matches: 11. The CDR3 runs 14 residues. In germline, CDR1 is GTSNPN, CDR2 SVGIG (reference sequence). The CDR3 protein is CAWGIGTGRFGYTF. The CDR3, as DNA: TGTGCCTGGGGAATCGGGACAGGGCGATTTGGCTACACCTTC.